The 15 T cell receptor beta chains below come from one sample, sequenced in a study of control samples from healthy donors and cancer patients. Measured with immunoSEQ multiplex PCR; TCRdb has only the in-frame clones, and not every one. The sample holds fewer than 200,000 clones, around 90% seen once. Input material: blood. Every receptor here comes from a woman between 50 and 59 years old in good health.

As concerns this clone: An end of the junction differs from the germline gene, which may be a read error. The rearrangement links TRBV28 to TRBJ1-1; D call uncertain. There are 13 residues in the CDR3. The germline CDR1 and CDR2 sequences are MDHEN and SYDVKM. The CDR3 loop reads CASRLSGNTEAFF. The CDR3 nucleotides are TGTGCCAGCAGATTATCAGGGAACACTGAAGCTTTCTTT.

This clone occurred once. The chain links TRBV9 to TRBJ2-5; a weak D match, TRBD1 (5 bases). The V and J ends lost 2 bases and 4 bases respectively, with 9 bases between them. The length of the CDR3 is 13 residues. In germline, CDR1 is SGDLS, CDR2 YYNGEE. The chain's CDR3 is CASSVRVGETQYF. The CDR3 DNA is TGTGCCAGCAGCGTCAGGGTGGGAGAGACCCAGTACTTC.

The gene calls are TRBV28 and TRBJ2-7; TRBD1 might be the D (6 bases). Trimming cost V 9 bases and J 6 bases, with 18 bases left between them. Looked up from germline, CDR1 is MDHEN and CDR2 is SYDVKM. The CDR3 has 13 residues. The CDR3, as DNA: TGTGCCAGTAAACAGGGAGTGGAATTCGAGCAGTACTTC. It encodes CASKQGVEFEQYF.

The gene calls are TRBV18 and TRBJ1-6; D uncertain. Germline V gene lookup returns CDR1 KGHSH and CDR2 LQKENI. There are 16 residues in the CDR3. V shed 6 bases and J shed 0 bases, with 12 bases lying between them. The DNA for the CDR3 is TGTGCCAGCTCGCCCCCCGAGGGCTCCTATAATTCACCCCTCCACTTT. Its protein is CASSPPEGSYNSPLHF.

This CDR3 is CARSLGSLGNEQFF. CDR3 nucleotides: TGTGCCAGAAGCTTGGGAAGTTTGGGCAATGAGCAGTTCTTC. V usage is TRBV5-3 and J usage is TRBJ2-1; unclear D gene. TRBV5-3 is designated an ORF whose function remains uncertain. This CDR3 spans 14 amino acids. Trimming removed 0 bases from V and 6 bases from J, with 10 bases in between.

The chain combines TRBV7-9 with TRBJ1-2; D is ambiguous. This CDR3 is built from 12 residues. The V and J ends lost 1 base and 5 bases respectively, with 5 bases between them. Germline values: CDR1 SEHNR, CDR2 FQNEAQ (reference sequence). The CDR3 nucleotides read TGTGCCAGCAGCTTAGTCAGTTATGGCTACACCTTC. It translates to CASSLVSYGYTF.

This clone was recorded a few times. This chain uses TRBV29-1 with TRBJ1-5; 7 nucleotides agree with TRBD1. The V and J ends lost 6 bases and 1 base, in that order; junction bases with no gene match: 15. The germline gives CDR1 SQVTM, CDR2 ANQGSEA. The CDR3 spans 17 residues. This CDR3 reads CSVNRQGRLWSNQPQHF. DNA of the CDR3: TGCAGCGTCAACAGACAGGGAAGGTTGTGGAGCAATCAGCCCCAGCATTTT.

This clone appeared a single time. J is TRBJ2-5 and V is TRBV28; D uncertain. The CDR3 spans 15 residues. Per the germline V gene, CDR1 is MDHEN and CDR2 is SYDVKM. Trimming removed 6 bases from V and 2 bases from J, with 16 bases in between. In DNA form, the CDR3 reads TGTGCCAGCAGCCGAAGGACGAGCTTTCAAGAGACCCAGTACTTC. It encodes CASSRRTSFQETQYF.

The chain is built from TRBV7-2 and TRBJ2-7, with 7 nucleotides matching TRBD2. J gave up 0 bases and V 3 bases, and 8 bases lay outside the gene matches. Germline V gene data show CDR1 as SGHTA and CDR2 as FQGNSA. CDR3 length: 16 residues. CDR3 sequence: CASSLGLAALSYEQYF. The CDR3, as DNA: TGTGCCAGCAGCTTGGGGCTAGCGGCTCTCTCCTACGAGCAGTACTTC. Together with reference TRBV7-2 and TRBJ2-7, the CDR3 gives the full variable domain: GAGVSQSPSNKVTEKGKDVELRCDPISGHTALYWYRQSLGQGLEFLIYFQGNSAPDKSGLPSDRFSAERTGGSVSTLTIQRTQQEDSAVYLCASSLGLAALSYEQYFGPGTRLTVT.

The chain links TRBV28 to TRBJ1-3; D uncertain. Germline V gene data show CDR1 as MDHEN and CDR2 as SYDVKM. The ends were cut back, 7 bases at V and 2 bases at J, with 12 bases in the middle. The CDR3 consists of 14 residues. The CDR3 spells CASMWGGPGNTIYF. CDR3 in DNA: TGTGCCAGCATGTGGGGTGGGCCTGGAAACACCATATATTTT.

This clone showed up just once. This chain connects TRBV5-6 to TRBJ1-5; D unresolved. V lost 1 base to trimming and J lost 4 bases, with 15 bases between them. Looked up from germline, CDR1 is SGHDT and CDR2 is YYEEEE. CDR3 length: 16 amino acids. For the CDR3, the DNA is TGTGCCAGCAGCTTGCGAGTCGGGTACGGAAATCAGCCCCAGCATTTT. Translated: CASSLRVGYGNQPQHF. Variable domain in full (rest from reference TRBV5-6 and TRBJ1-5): DAGVTQSPTHLIKTRGQQVTLRCSPKSGHDTVSWYQQALGQGPQFIFQYYEEEERQRGNFPDRFSGHQFPNYSSELNVNALLLGDSALYLCASSLRVGYGNQPQHFGDGTRLSIL.

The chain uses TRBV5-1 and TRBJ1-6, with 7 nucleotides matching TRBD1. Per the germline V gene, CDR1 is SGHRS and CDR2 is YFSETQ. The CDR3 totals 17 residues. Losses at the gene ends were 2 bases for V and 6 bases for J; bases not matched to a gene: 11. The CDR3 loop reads CASSFLNTGVSNSPLHF. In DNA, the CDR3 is TGCGCCAGCAGCTTTCTTAACACAGGGGTTTCTAATTCACCCCTCCACTTT.

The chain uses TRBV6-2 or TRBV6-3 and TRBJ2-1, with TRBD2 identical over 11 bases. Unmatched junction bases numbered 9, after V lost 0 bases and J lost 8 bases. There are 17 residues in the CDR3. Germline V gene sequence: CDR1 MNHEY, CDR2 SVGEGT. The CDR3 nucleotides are TGTGCCAGCAGTTACTCGATTAGCGGGGGGGTGAACCATGAGCAGTTCTTC. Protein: CASSYSISGGVNHEQFF.

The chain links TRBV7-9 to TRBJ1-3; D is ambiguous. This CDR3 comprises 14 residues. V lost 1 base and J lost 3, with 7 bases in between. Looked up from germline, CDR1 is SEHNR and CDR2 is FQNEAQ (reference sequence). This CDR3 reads CASSLGSYGNTIYF. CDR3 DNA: TGTGCCAGCAGCTTAGGCAGTTATGGAAACACCATATATTTT.

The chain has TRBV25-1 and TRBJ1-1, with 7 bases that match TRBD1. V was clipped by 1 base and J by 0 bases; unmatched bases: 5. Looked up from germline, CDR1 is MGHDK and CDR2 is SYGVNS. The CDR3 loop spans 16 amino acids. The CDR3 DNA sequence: TGTGCCAGCAGTGAATCGAGGGGGCTACTGAACACTGAAGCTTTCTTT. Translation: CASSESRGLLNTEAFF.